A selection of T cell receptor beta chains follows, all from one sample in a study of metastatic and nonmetastatic thyroid tumors. Through MiXCR, TCRdb re-clonotyped the PCR reads. The repertoire holds approximately 5,400 clones, with 33% as singletons. Sequencing used adjacent normal tissue. Source of these receptors: a female donor with papillary thyroid cancer or a benign thyroid nodule (not recorded which). Some clones in this sample may be carry-over from other donors' samples. CDR3s include the opening cysteine and the closing phenylalanine or tryptophan. D genes are given only for firm matches. Clone size, where shown, is once, few, many, or a class for clones that have expanded.

v_call	d_call	clone_size	j_call	cdr3_aa	cdr3_nt
TRBV19	.	.	TRBJ2-3	CASSTPSATGPDTQYF	TGTGCCAGTAGTACGCCCTCGGCTACCGGTCCAGATACGCAGTATTTT
TRBV11-2	.	.	TRBJ2-5	CASSLEVAAAQYF	TGTGCCAGCAGCTTAGAAGTCGCGGCGGCCCAGTACTTC
TRBV28	.	.	TRBJ2-7	CASSRFYEQYF	TGTGCCAGCAGTCGCTTCTACGAGCAGTACTTC
TRBV12-3/TRBV12-4	.	.	TRBJ2-3	CASSSGQLSTDTQYF	TGTGCCAGCAGTTCCGGACAACTCAGCACAGATACGCAGTATTTT
TRBV6-1	.	large	TRBJ2-6	CASRNSGANVLTF	TGTGCCAGCAGGAACTCTGGGGCCAACGTCCTGACTTTC
TRBV27	.	few	TRBJ1-5	CASSLSMWGQPQHF	TGTGCCAGCAGTTTATCAATGTGGGGTCAGCCCCAGCATTTT
TRBV27	TRBD1	.	TRBJ2-7	CASTSRQGSYEQYF	TGTGCCAGCACTTCCCGACAGGGTTCCTACGAGCAGTACTTC
TRBV15	.	medium-sized	TRBJ2-2	CATSRGRSASTGELFF	TGTGCCACCAGCAGGGGCAGGTCAGCGAGCACCGGGGAGCTGTTTTTT
TRBV19	.	few	TRBJ2-7	CASSIQGTGYEQYF	TGTGCCAGTAGTATCCAGGGGACGGGCTACGAGCAGTACTTC
TRBV20-1	.	.	TRBJ1-2	CSAERGGPNYGYTF	TGCAGTGCCGAGAGGGGCGGACCCAACTATGGCTACACCTTC
TRBV15	.	.	TRBJ1-2	CATSRTEEGNYGYTF	TGTGCCACCAGCAGAACGGAGGAGGGTAACTATGGCTACACCTTC
TRBV9	TRBD1	.	TRBJ1-2	CASSVGGTGGRGYTF	TGTGCCAGCAGCGTAGGGGGTACAGGGGGACGTGGCTACACCTTC
TRBV6-1	.	.	TRBJ1-2	CASSEASQGRYGYTF	TGTGCCAGCAGTGAAGCATCACAAGGACGCTATGGCTACACCTTC
TRBV9	TRBD1	.	TRBJ1-1	CASSAGTGNTEAFF	TGTGCCAGCAGCGCTGGGACAGGGAACACTGAAGCTTTCTTT
TRBV27	TRBD1	.	TRBJ2-3	CASRRQGGTDTQYF	TGTGCCAGCAGACGACAGGGTGGAACAGATACGCAGTATTTT
TRBV11-1	TRBD1	.	TRBJ2-7	CASSFGTGLQEQYF	TGTGCCAGCAGCTTCGGGACAGGGCTACAAGAGCAGTACTTC
TRBV28	TRBD1	few	TRBJ1-1	CASSLEGRGYLGYTEAFF	TGTGCCAGCAGTTTAGAGGGCAGGGGGTATTTGGGGTACACTGAAGCTTTCTTT
TRBV7-3	.	few	TRBJ2-2	CASSTDSYTGELFF	TGTGCCAGCAGCACCGACTCATACACCGGGGAGCTGTTTTTT
TRBV6-2/TRBV6-3	.	few	TRBJ2-1	CATRRGTDTYNEQFF	TGTGCCACCAGACGCGGGACGGATACCTACAATGAGCAGTTCTTC
TRBV20-1	.	.	TRBJ2-3	CSARDPRGTESQYF	TGCAGTGCTAGAGATCCGAGGGGCACAGAATCGCAGTATTTT
TRBV7-9	TRBD1	.	TRBJ2-7	CASSPGQDAYEQYF	TGTGCCAGCAGCCCGGGACAGGACGCCTACGAGCAGTACTTC
TRBV20-1	TRBD2	.	TRBJ2-3	CSARVEGREGTDTQYF	TGCAGTGCTAGAGTTGAAGGGAGGGAGGGCACAGATACGCAGTATTTT
TRBV2	.	few	TRBJ2-7	CASGDPNYEQYF	TGTGCCAGCGGCGACCCGAACTACGAGCAGTACTTC
TRBV9	.	few	TRBJ1-6	CASSGTGDNSPLHF	TGTGCCAGCAGCGGGACTGGGGATAATTCACCCCTCCACTTT
TRBV11-3	TRBD1	many	TRBJ2-7	CASSPGTGGEQYF	TGTGCCAGCAGCCCGGGGACAGGAGGCGAGCAGTACTTC
TRBV12-3/TRBV12-4	.	few	TRBJ2-1	CASSPGGQSNEQFF	TGTGCCAGCAGTCCCGGGGGACAGAGCAATGAGCAGTTCTTC
TRBV6-2/TRBV6-3	.	.	TRBJ1-2	CASSYAGDLYGYTF	TGTGCCAGCAGTTACGCGGGGGACCTCTATGGCTACACCTTC
TRBV6-1	TRBD1	few	TRBJ1-1	CASRTRTGANTEAFF	TGTGCCAGCAGGACCCGGACAGGTGCGAACACTGAAGCTTTCTTT
TRBV6-1	.	few	TRBJ2-1	CASRISRSASYNEQFF	TGTGCCAGCAGAATAAGTAGGTCGGCGTCCTACAATGAGCAGTTCTTC
TRBV13	.	medium-sized	TRBJ2-5	CASSLRGLGETQYF	TGTGCCAGCAGCTTACGTGGGCTGGGAGAGACCCAGTACTTC
TRBV5-8	TRBD1	medium-sized	TRBJ1-4	CASSLWGTGDEKLFF	TGTGCCAGCAGCTTGTGGGGGACAGGGGACGAAAAACTGTTTTTT
TRBV7-9	.	once	TRBJ1-2	CASSLGTARGYTF	TGTGCCAGCAGTCTAGGGACCGCAAGGGGCTACACCTTC
TRBV6-1	TRBD1	.	TRBJ2-1	CASRQGQGAGHVQFF	TGTGCCAGCAGACAGGGACAGGGGGCTGGTCACGTGCAGTTCTTC
TRBV6-1	.	few	TRBJ1-5	CASRQPYSNQPQHF	TGTGCCAGCCGACAGCCTTATAGCAATCAGCCCCAGCATTTT
TRBV4-1	.	.	TRBJ1-6	CASSHTLAVNSPLHF	TGCGCCAGCAGCCATACGCTGGCCGTCAATTCACCCCTCCACTTT
TRBV6-6	.	few	TRBJ2-5	CASSYSREETQYF	TGTGCCAGCAGTTACTCTCGGGAAGAGACCCAGTACTTC